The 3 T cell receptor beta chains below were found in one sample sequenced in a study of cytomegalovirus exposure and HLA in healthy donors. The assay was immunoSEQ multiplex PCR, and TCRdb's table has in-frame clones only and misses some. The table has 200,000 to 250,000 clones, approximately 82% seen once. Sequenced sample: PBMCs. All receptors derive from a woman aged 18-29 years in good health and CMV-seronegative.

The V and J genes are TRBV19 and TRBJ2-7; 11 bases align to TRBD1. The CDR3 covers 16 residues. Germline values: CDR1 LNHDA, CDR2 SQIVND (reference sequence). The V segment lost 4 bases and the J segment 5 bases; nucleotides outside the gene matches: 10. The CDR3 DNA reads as TGTGCCAGTAGTAGGGACAGGGGGGGACTAAAGGACGAGCAGTACTTC. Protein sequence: CASSRDRGGLKDEQYF.

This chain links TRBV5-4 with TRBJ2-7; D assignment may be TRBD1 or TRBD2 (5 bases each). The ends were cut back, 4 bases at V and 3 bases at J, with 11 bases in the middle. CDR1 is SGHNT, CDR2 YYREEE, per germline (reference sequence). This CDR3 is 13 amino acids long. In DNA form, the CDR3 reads TGTGCCAGCAGCCGGGACCTCAACTACGAGCAGTACTTC. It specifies CASSRDLNYEQYF.

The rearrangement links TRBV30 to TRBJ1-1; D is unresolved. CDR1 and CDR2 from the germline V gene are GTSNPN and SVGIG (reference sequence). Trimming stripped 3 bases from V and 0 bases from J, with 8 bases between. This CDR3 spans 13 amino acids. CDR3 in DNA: TGTGCCTGGAGGGGCAGCCTGAACACTGAAGCTTTCTTT. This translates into CAWRGSLNTEAFF.